This T cell receptor beta chain was found in a study of shared clonotypes between healthy human individuals. Study outcomes and limitations: Naive subsets typically showed greater estimated richness than memory subsets. Relative to clonotypes present in all four donors, those not shared had lower generation probabilities.

Assay runs were performed at deep level. Data came from immunoSEQ multiplex PCR; TCRdb stores just in-frame clones and leaves some out. Of about 1 million clones in the sample, roughly 70% are singletons; the top ten hold about 1.5%. This CDR3 has 14 residues. The germline gives CDR1 SGHNT, CDR2 YYREEE (reference sequence). V lost 2 bases and J lost 5; bases outside the gene matches: 6. For this clone: Antigen specificity is unknown.

All the donors were Caucasian adults who lived in Nashville, Tennessee. The TCR comes from a man aged 18 to 29 in good health. The chain couples TRBV5-4 to TRBJ2-5; 7 nucleotides agree with TRBD1. Material for sequencing was memory CD4+ T cells sorted from blood. Indicated subset: CD45RA-negative fraction. CDR3 sequence: CASSLDRAGETQYF. The CDR3 DNA is TGTGCCAGCAGCTTAGACAGGGCAGGGGAGACCCAGTACTTC.